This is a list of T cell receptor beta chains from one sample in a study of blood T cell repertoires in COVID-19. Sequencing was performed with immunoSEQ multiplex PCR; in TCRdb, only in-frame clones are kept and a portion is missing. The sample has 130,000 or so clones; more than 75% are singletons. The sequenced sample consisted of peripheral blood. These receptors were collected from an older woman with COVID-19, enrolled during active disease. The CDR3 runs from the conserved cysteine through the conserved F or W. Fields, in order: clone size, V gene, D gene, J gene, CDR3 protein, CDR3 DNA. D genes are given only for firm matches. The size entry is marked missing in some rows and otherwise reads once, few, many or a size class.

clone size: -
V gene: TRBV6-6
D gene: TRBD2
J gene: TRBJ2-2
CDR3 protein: CASSLTSGGIGGELFF
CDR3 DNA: TGTGCCAGCAGCCTCACTAGCGGGGGAATAGGCGGGGAGCTGTTTTTT

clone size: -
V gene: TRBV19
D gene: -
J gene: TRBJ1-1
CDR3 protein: CASSSGSAGNTEAFF
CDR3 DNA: TGTGCCAGTAGTTCGGGTTCGGCGGGTAACACTGAAGCTTTCTTT

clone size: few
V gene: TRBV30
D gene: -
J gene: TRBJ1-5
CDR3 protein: CACSKGNNQPQHF
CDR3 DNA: TGTGCCTGCTCGAAGGGGAACAATCAGCCCCAGCATTTT

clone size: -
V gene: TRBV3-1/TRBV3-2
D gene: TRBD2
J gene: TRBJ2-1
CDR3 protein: CASSPRGAYNEQFF
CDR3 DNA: TGTGCCAGCAGCCCCCGGGGGGCCTACAATGAGCAGTTCTTC

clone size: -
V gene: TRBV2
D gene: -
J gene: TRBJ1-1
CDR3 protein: CASTQYRDTEAFF
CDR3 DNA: TGTGCCAGCACACAATACAGGGACACTGAAGCTTTCTTT

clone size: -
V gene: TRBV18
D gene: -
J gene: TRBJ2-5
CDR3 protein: CASSPQGIQETQYF
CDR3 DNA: TGTGCCAGCTCACCACAGGGGATCCAAGAGACCCAGTACTTC

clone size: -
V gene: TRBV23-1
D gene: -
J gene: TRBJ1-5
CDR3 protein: CASSPTPLQPQHF
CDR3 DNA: TGCGCCAGCAGCCCTACCCCCCTCCAGCCCCAGCATTTT

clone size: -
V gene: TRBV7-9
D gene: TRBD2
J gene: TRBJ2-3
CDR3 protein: CASSPGGTADTQYF
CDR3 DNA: TGTGCCAGCAGCCCCGGGGGGACGGCAGATACGCAGTATTTT

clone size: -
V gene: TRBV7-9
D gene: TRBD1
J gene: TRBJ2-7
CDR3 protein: CASSSTGGIYEQYF
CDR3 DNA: TGTGCCAGCAGCTCGACAGGGGGGATCTACGAGCAGTACTTC

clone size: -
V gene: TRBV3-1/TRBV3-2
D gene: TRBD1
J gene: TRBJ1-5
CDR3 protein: CASSQDRGLCNQPQHF
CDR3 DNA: TGTGCCAGCAGCCAAGACAGGGGGCTCTGCAATCAGCCCCAGCATTTT

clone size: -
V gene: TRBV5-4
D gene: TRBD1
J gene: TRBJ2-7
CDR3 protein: CASSLGQGYYEQYF
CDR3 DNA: TGTGCCAGCAGCTTGGGACAGGGGTACTACGAGCAGTACTTC

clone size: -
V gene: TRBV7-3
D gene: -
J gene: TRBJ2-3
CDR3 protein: CASSSGQYPSTDTQYF
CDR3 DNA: TGTGCCAGCAGCTCTGGACAGTACCCTAGCACAGATACGCAGTATTTT

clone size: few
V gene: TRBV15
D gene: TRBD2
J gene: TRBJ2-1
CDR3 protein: CATSRAQRAGGSTEQFF
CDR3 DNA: TGTGCCACCAGCAGAGCCCAGAGGGCGGGGGGGTCAACTGAGCAGTTCTTC

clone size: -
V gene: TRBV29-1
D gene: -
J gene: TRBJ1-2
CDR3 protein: CSVEIPPRGSGGYTF
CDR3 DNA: TGCAGCGTTGAAATTCCCCCCCGCGGGTCGGGGGGCTACACCTTC

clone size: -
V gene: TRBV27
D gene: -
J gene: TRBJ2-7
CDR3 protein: CASRPGQIITYEQYF
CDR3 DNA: TGTGCCAGCAGACCCGGACAGATCATTACCTACGAGCAGTACTTC

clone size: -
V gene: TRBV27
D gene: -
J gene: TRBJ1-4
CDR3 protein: CASSLGQSDRKLFF
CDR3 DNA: TGTGCCAGCAGTTTAGGGCAGTCGGATCGAAAACTGTTTTTT

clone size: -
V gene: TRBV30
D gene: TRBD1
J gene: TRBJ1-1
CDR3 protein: CAWRRQGITLLNTEAFF
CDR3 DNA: TGTGCCTGGAGGAGACAGGGGATAACCTTACTGAACACTGAAGCTTTCTTT

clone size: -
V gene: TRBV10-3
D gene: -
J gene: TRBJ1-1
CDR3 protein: CAISDGSGTEAFF
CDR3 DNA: TGTGCCATCAGTGATGGTTCGGGCACTGAAGCTTTCTTT

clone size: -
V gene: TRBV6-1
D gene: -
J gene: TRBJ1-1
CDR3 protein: CASSEARNTEAFF
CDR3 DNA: TGTGCCAGCAGTGAGGCCAGGAACACTGAAGCTTTCTTT

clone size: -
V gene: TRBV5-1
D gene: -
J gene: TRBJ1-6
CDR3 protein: CASSSRVLESPLHF
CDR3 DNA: TGCGCCAGCAGCAGCAGGGTATTGGAATCACCCCTCCACTTT

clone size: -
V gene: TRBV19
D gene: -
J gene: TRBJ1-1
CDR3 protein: CASSNTGTVNTEAFF
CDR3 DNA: TGTGCCAGTAGCAACACAGGGACCGTGAACACTGAAGCTTTCTTT

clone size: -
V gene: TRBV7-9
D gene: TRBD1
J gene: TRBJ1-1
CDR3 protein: CASSLQGANTEAFF
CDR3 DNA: TGTGCCAGCAGCCTGCAGGGGGCGAACACTGAAGCTTTCTTT